Here is one TCR beta chain with its context. Original processing methods: The authors estimated nucleated cell counts from reference gene primer amplification. TCRdb's copy holds only in-frame clones and misses some; the assay was immunoSEQ multiplex PCR. The V and J calls and clone size come from that table; D and trimming were worked out from the DNA. The sample records approximately 160,000 clones, roughly 84% being singletons. The entry originates in a study of blood T cell repertoires in COVID-19. In the study overall: The United States, Italy and Spain provided the acute and convalescent COVID-19 samples. From T cells, B-cell-depleted T cells, or PBMCs came the material, which was cDNA or gDNA.

The germline gives CDR1 SGHAT, CDR2 FQNNGV. V gave up 4 bases and J gave up 3 bases; unmatched junction bases: 8. The CDR3 covers 15 residues. Material for sequencing was peripheral blood. This sequence originates from an older woman with acute or convalescent COVID-19. V usage is TRBV11-2 and J usage is TRBJ2-5; TRBD1 matches at 7 bases. CDR3: CASSSYRGEEETQYF. In DNA, the CDR3 is TGTGCCAGCAGCTCTTACAGGGGTGAGGAAGAGACCCAGTACTTC.